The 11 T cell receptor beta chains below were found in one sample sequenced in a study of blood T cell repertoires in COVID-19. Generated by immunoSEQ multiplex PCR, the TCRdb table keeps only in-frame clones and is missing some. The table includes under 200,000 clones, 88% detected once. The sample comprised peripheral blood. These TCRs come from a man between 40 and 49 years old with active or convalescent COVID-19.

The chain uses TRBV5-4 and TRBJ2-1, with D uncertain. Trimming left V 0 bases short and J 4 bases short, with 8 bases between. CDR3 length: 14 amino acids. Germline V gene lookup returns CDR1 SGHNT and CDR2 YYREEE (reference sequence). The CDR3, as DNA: TGTGCCAGCAGCTTGGTTGGAGAATACAATGAGCAGTTCTTC. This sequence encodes CASSLVGEYNEQFF.

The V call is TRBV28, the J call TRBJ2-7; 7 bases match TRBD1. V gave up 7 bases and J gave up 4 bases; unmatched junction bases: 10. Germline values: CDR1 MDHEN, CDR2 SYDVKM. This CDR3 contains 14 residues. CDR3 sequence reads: CASTRQGGSYEQYF. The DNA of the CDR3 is TGTGCCAGCACTCGACAGGGCGGGTCATACGAGCAGTACTTC.

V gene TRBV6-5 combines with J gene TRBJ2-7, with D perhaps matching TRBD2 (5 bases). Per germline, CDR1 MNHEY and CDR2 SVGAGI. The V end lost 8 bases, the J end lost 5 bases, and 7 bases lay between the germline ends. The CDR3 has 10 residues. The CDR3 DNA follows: TGTGCCAGCGTCGGGAACGAGCAGTACTTC. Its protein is CASVGNEQYF.

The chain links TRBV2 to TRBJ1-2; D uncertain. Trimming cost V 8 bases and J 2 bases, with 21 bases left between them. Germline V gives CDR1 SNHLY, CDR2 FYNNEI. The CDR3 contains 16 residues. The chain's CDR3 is CASGLEGTGGNYGYTF. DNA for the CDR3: TGTGCCAGCGGCCTGGAGGGAACTGGAGGGAACTATGGCTACACCTTC.

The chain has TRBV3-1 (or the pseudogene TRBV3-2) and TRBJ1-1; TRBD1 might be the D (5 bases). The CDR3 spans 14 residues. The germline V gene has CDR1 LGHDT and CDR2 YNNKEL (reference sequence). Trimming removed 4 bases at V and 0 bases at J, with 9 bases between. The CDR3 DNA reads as TGTGCCAGCAGCCCACAGGTGTTGAACACTGAAGCTTTCTTT. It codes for CASSPQVLNTEAFF.

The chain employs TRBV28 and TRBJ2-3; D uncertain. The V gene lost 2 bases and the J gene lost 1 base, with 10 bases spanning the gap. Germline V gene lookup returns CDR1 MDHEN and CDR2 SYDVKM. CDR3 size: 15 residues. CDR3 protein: CASSLLVEGTDTQYF. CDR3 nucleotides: TGTGCCAGCAGTTTACTAGTTGAGGGCACAGATACGCAGTATTTT.

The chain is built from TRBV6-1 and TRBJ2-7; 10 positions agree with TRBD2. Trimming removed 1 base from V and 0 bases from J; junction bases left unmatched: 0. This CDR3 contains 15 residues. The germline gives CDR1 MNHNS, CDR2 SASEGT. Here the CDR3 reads CASSEGTSGSYEQYF. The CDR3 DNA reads TGTGCCAGCAGTGAAGGGACTAGCGGCTCCTACGAGCAGTACTTC.

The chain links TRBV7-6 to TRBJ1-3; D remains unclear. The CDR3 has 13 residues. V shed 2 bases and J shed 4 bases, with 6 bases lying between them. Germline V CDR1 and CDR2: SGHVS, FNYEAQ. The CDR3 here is CASSLRVGNTIYF. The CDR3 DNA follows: TGTGCCAGCAGCTTAAGAGTCGGAAACACCATATATTTT.

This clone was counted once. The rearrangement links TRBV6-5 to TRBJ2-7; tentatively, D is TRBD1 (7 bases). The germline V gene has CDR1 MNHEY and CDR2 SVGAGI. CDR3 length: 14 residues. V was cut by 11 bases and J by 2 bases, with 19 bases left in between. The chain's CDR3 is CAGIRGTAPYEQYF. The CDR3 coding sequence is TGTGCCGGAATACGCGGGACAGCGCCCTACGAGCAGTACTTC.

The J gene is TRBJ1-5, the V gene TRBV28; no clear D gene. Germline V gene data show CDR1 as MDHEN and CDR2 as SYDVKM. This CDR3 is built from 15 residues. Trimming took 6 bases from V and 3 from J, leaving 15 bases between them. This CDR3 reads CASRPLGQANQPQHF. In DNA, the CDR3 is TGTGCCAGCAGACCCCTGGGTCAGGCCAATCAGCCCCAGCATTTT.

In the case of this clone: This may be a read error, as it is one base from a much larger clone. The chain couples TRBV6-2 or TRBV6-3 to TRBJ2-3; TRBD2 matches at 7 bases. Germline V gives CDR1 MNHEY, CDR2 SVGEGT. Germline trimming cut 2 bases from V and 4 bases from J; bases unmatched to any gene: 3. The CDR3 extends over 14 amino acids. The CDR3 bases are TGTGCCAGCAGTTACAGCGGGGCGGCAGATACGCAGTATTTT. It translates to CASSYSGAADTQYF.